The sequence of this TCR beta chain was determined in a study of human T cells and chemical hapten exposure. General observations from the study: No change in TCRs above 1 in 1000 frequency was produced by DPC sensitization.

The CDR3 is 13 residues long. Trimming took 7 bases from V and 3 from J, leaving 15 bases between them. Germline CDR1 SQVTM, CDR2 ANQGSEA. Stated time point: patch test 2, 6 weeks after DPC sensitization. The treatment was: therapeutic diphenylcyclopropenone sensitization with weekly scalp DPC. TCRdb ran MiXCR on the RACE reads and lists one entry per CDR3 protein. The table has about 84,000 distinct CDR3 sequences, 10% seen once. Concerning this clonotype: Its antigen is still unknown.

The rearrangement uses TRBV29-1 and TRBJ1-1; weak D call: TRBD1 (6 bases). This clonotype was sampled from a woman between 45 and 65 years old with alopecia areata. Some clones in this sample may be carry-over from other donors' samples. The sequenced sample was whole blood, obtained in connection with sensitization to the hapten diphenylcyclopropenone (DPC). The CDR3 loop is CSGQRTDYTEAFF. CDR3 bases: TGCAGCGGGCAACGGACAGATTACACTGAAGCTTTCTTT.